Listed below are T cell receptor beta chains from one sample, sequenced in a study of T cells in localized non-small cell lung cancer. Data came from immunoSEQ multiplex PCR; TCRdb stores just in-frame clones and leaves some out. The top ten clones hold about 35% of a sample with 15,000 to 20,000 clones, around 88% of them seen once. The starting material was peripheral blood, obtained before any cancer treatment. These receptors were collected from a male donor older than 55 with stage III lung adenocarcinoma. The CDR3 runs from the conserved cysteine through the conserved F or W. Each record gives: clone size, V gene, D gene, J gene, CDR3 protein, CDR3 DNA. A D gene is named only where the DNA matches it firmly. The size field is filled for only some rows; it gives once, few, many or a size class.

clone size: NA; V gene: TRBV19; D gene: NA; J gene: TRBJ1-5; CDR3 protein: CASSAGTRYQPQHF; CDR3 DNA: TGTGCCAGTAGCGCCGGGACCCGCTATCAGCCCCAGCATTTT
clone size: NA; V gene: TRBV7-9; D gene: TRBD2; J gene: TRBJ2-7; CDR3 protein: CATSSGGPYEQYF; CDR3 DNA: TGTGCCACCTCTAGCGGGGGGCCCTACGAGCAGTACTTC
clone size: NA; V gene: TRBV5-6; D gene: NA; J gene: TRBJ1-2; CDR3 protein: CASSLTSGGYTF; CDR3 DNA: TGTGCCAGCAGCTTGACCTCTGGTGGCTACACCTTC
clone size: NA; V gene: TRBV5-6; D gene: NA; J gene: TRBJ2-5; CDR3 protein: CASSLVEETQYF; CDR3 DNA: TGTGCCAGCAGCTTGGTAGAGGAGACCCAGTACTTC
clone size: few; V gene: TRBV11-1; D gene: NA; J gene: TRBJ1-3; CDR3 protein: CASSPGTGGNTIYF; CDR3 DNA: TGTGCCAGCAGCCCGGGAACGGGTGGAAACACCATATATTTT
clone size: NA; V gene: TRBV2; D gene: NA; J gene: TRBJ1-2; CDR3 protein: CASSETLLGHAGYTF; CDR3 DNA: TGTGCCAGCAGTGAAACCCTCTTGGGACACGCGGGCTACACCTTC
clone size: NA; V gene: TRBV19; D gene: NA; J gene: TRBJ1-1; CDR3 protein: CASSMGGFTEAFF; CDR3 DNA: TGTGCCAGTAGTATGGGAGGGTTCACTGAAGCTTTCTTT
clone size: NA; V gene: TRBV19; D gene: NA; J gene: TRBJ1-2; CDR3 protein: CASSIPLGGAGYGYTF; CDR3 DNA: TGTGCCAGTAGTATCCCCCTTGGGGGCGCTGGGTATGGCTACACCTTC
clone size: few; V gene: TRBV18; D gene: NA; J gene: TRBJ2-7; CDR3 protein: CASSPSQGRSEQYF; CDR3 DNA: TGTGCCAGCTCACCTTCACAAGGGAGGTCCGAGCAGTACTTC
clone size: once; V gene: TRBV11-3; D gene: TRBD1; J gene: TRBJ2-1; CDR3 protein: CASSCSGTGCNEQFF; CDR3 DNA: TGTGCCAGCAGCTGCTCCGGGACAGGGTGCAATGAGCAGTTCTTC
clone size: few; V gene: TRBV11-3; D gene: TRBD2; J gene: TRBJ2-3; CDR3 protein: CASSLSWGRGGTDTQYF; CDR3 DNA: TGTGCCAGCAGCTTATCCTGGGGGCGGGGGGGCACAGATACGCAGTATTTT
clone size: NA; V gene: TRBV19; D gene: NA; J gene: TRBJ2-5; CDR3 protein: CASSALWGTQETQYF; CDR3 DNA: TGTGCCAGTAGTGCCCTTTGGGGCACCCAAGAGACCCAGTACTTC
clone size: NA; V gene: TRBV6-1; D gene: TRBD1; J gene: TRBJ2-7; CDR3 protein: CASLKDRGQYEQYF; CDR3 DNA: TGTGCCAGCCTTAAGGACAGGGGTCAATACGAGCAGTACTTC
clone size: NA; V gene: TRBV5-1; D gene: TRBD1; J gene: TRBJ2-2; CDR3 protein: CASSLSKRGLGTGELFF; CDR3 DNA: TGCGCCAGCAGCTTGTCTAAAAGGGGGCTGGGAACCGGGGAGCTGTTTTTT
clone size: NA; V gene: TRBV19; D gene: NA; J gene: TRBJ1-2; CDR3 protein: CASSIVTGRNYGYTF; CDR3 DNA: TGTGCCAGTAGTATAGTAACAGGGCGGAACTATGGCTACACCTTC
clone size: NA; V gene: TRBV2; D gene: TRBD2; J gene: TRBJ2-3; CDR3 protein: CASLTSGLGPDTQYF; CDR3 DNA: TGTGCCAGCCTGACGTCGGGACTAGGTCCAGATACGCAGTATTTT
clone size: NA; V gene: TRBV19; D gene: NA; J gene: TRBJ1-2; CDR3 protein: CASSIEWSGYTF; CDR3 DNA: TGTGCCAGTAGTATTGAATGGAGTGGCTACACCTTC
clone size: NA; V gene: TRBV9; D gene: TRBD1; J gene: TRBJ2-3; CDR3 protein: CASSPTGGYSDTQYF; CDR3 DNA: TGTGCCAGCAGCCCTACAGGGGGTTATAGTGATACGCAGTATTTT
clone size: NA; V gene: TRBV7-6; D gene: NA; J gene: TRBJ2-5; CDR3 protein: CASSLGAVETQYF; CDR3 DNA: TGTGCCAGCAGCTTGGGTGCAGTGGAGACCCAGTACTTC
clone size: once; V gene: TRBV5-8; D gene: NA; J gene: TRBJ1-2; CDR3 protein: CASSLVPGFSNYGYTF; CDR3 DNA: TGTGCCAGCAGCTTGGTGCCGGGTTTCTCTAACTATGGCTACACCTTC
clone size: once; V gene: TRBV18; D gene: NA; J gene: TRBJ2-5; CDR3 protein: CASSPGQFQETQYF; CDR3 DNA: TGTGCCAGCTCACCCGGACAGTTCCAAGAGACCCAGTACTTC
clone size: NA; V gene: TRBV7-8; D gene: TRBD1; J gene: TRBJ2-2; CDR3 protein: CASSLSWTGNTGELFF; CDR3 DNA: TGTGCCAGCAGCTTATCTTGGACAGGGAACACCGGGGAGCTGTTTTTT
clone size: NA; V gene: TRBV27; D gene: NA; J gene: TRBJ2-7; CDR3 protein: CASSFQAAYEQYF; CDR3 DNA: TGTGCCAGCAGTTTTCAGGCAGCCTACGAGCAGTACTTC
clone size: NA; V gene: TRBV14; D gene: NA; J gene: TRBJ2-3; CDR3 protein: CASSRGTQYTDTQYF; CDR3 DNA: TGTGCCAGCAGCCGCGGGACTCAATACACAGATACGCAGTATTTT
clone size: NA; V gene: TRBV7-9; D gene: NA; J gene: TRBJ1-6; CDR3 protein: CASSSQYSGSPLHF; CDR3 DNA: TGTGCCAGCAGCTCTCAATATTCTGGCTCACCCCTCCACTTT
clone size: NA; V gene: TRBV4-1; D gene: TRBD1; J gene: TRBJ2-1; CDR3 protein: CASSQADRAYNEQFF; CDR3 DNA: TGCGCCAGCAGCCAAGCGGACAGGGCCTACAATGAGCAGTTCTTC
clone size: NA; V gene: TRBV6-1; D gene: NA; J gene: TRBJ1-6; CDR3 protein: CASSVSGGDNSPLHF; CDR3 DNA: TGTGCCAGCAGTGTATCGGGGGGCGATAATTCACCCCTCCACTTT
clone size: NA; V gene: TRBV9; D gene: NA; J gene: TRBJ2-3; CDR3 protein: CASSGGTPDTQYF; CDR3 DNA: TGTGCCAGCAGCGGAGGGACTCCAGATACGCAGTATTTT
clone size: NA; V gene: TRBV7-3; D gene: TRBD2; J gene: TRBJ2-2; CDR3 protein: CASSLAGGNTGELFF; CDR3 DNA: TGTGCCAGCTCCTTAGCGGGGGGAAACACCGGGGAGCTGTTTTTT
clone size: few; V gene: TRBV6-4; D gene: TRBD2; J gene: TRBJ2-3; CDR3 protein: CASSPTSGGADTQYF; CDR3 DNA: TGTGCCAGCAGTCCGACTAGCGGGGGGGCAGATACGCAGTATTTT
clone size: NA; V gene: TRBV7-3; D gene: NA; J gene: TRBJ2-1; CDR3 protein: CASSSQSSSYNEQFF; CDR3 DNA: TGTGCCAGCAGCTCCCAGAGTTCCTCCTACAATGAGCAGTTCTTC
clone size: few; V gene: TRBV7-8; D gene: NA; J gene: TRBJ2-7; CDR3 protein: CASSLAGSSYEQYF; CDR3 DNA: TGTGCCAGCAGCTTAGCGGGTAGCTCCTACGAGCAGTACTTC
clone size: NA; V gene: TRBV18; D gene: NA; J gene: TRBJ1-1; CDR3 protein: CASSNFGGGRNTEAFF; CDR3 DNA: TGTGCCAGCTCTAATTTTGGAGGGGGAAGGAATACTGAAGCTTTCTTT
clone size: once; V gene: TRBV7-9; D gene: NA; J gene: TRBJ1-6; CDR3 protein: CASSYTSPLNSPLHF; CDR3 DNA: TGTGCCAGCAGCTACACAAGTCCCCTTAATTCACCCCTCCACTTT
clone size: NA; V gene: TRBV5-4; D gene: NA; J gene: TRBJ1-1; CDR3 protein: CASSLAWGGVEAFF; CDR3 DNA: TGTGCCAGCAGCCTGGCGTGGGGGGGGGTTGAAGCTTTCTTT
clone size: once; V gene: TRBV10-2; D gene: NA; J gene: TRBJ2-7; CDR3 protein: CASSEGGASSYEQYF; CDR3 DNA: TGCGCCAGCAGTGAGGGGGGGGCCAGCTCCTACGAGCAGTACTTC
clone size: few; V gene: TRBV4-1; D gene: NA; J gene: TRBJ2-1; CDR3 protein: CASSPSLSWAGNEQFF; CDR3 DNA: TGCGCCAGCAGCCCGTCCCTGTCGTGGGCGGGCAATGAGCAGTTCTTC
clone size: NA; V gene: TRBV5-1; D gene: TRBD2; J gene: TRBJ2-5; CDR3 protein: CASSLTALGGGAGETQYF; CDR3 DNA: TGCGCTAGCAGCCTCACCGCACTAGGCGGGGGGGCAGGAGAGACCCAGTACTTC
clone size: NA; V gene: TRBV7-2; D gene: NA; J gene: TRBJ2-3; CDR3 protein: CASSKGRVTDTQYF; CDR3 DNA: TGTGCCAGCAGCAAGGGCAGGGTTACAGATACGCAGTATTTT
clone size: NA; V gene: TRBV2; D gene: TRBD1; J gene: TRBJ2-7; CDR3 protein: CASSEPGTGYSWIYEQYF; CDR3 DNA: TGTGCCAGCAGTGAACCCGGGACAGGGTATAGTTGGATCTACGAGCAGTACTTC
clone size: NA; V gene: TRBV28; D gene: NA; J gene: TRBJ2-3; CDR3 protein: CASSLGRLGTQYF; CDR3 DNA: TGTGCCAGCAGCCTGGGCAGGCTGGGTACGCAGTATTTT
clone size: NA; V gene: TRBV10-1; D gene: NA; J gene: TRBJ1-1; CDR3 protein: CASSDNTEAFF; CDR3 DNA: TGCGCCAGCAGTGACAACACTGAAGCTTTCTTT
clone size: NA; V gene: TRBV5-4; D gene: NA; J gene: TRBJ2-7; CDR3 protein: CASGVGPPAQYEQYF; CDR3 DNA: TGTGCCAGCGGCGTAGGGCCTCCAGCCCAATACGAGCAGTACTTC
clone size: NA; V gene: TRBV2; D gene: TRBD1; J gene: TRBJ1-1; CDR3 protein: CASSEFGQGQSEAFF; CDR3 DNA: TGTGCCAGCAGTGAATTCGGACAGGGGCAGTCTGAAGCTTTCTTT
clone size: NA; V gene: TRBV5-5; D gene: NA; J gene: TRBJ2-2; CDR3 protein: CASSQASHTGELFF; CDR3 DNA: TGTGCCAGCAGCCAGGCTAGCCACACCGGGGAGCTGTTTTTT
clone size: NA; V gene: TRBV11-2; D gene: NA; J gene: TRBJ2-5; CDR3 protein: CASSLGDRDPYQETQYF; CDR3 DNA: TGTGCCAGCAGCTTAGGGGACCGGGATCCGTACCAAGAGACCCAGTACTTC
clone size: NA; V gene: TRBV7-9; D gene: NA; J gene: TRBJ1-1; CDR3 protein: CASSLDQGASPFF; CDR3 DNA: TGTGCCAGCAGCTTAGACCAGGGAGCGTCGCCTTTCTTT
clone size: NA; V gene: TRBV11-3; D gene: NA; J gene: TRBJ1-1; CDR3 protein: CASSGQAGNTEAFF; CDR3 DNA: TGTGCCAGCAGCGGGCAAGCGGGGAACACTGAAGCTTTCTTT
clone size: NA; V gene: TRBV9; D gene: NA; J gene: TRBJ2-1; CDR3 protein: CASSVGQGWHNEQFF; CDR3 DNA: TGTGCCAGCAGCGTAGGGCAGGGATGGCACAATGAGCAGTTCTTC
clone size: NA; V gene: TRBV5-1; D gene: NA; J gene: TRBJ2-3; CDR3 protein: CASSPAGARDTQYF; CDR3 DNA: TGCGCCAGCAGCCCGGCAGGGGCGAGAGATACGCAGTATTTT
clone size: NA; V gene: TRBV5-1; D gene: NA; J gene: TRBJ1-6; CDR3 protein: CASRGGSGPNSPLHF; CDR3 DNA: TGCGCCAGCAGGGGGGGGTCAGGGCCGAATTCACCCCTCCACTTT
clone size: NA; V gene: TRBV5-1; D gene: TRBD1; J gene: TRBJ2-5; CDR3 protein: CASSLAGTGPQETQYF; CDR3 DNA: TGCGCCAGCAGCTTGGCCGGGACAGGGCCTCAAGAGACCCAGTACTTC
clone size: NA; V gene: TRBV5-1; D gene: NA; J gene: TRBJ2-2; CDR3 protein: CASHWHSTGELFF; CDR3 DNA: TGCGCCAGCCACTGGCATAGTACCGGGGAGCTGTTTTTT
clone size: few; V gene: TRBV13; D gene: NA; J gene: TRBJ2-7; CDR3 protein: CASSLGGRDHPYF; CDR3 DNA: TGTGCCAGCAGCTTAGGCGGGCGGGATCATCCGTACTTC